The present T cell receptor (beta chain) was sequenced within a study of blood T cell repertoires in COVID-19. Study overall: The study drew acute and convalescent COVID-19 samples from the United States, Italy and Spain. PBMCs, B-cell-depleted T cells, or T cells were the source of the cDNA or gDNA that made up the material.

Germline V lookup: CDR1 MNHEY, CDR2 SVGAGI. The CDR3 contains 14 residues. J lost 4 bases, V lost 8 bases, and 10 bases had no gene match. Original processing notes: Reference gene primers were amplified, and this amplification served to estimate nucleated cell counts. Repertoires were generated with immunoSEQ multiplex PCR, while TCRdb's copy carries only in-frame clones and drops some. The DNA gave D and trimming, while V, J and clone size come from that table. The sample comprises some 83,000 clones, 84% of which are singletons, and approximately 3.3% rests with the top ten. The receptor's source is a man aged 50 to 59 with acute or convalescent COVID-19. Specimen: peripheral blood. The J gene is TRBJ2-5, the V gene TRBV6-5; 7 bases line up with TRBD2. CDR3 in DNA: TGTGCCAGCGCGTCCCAGGGCGGGAGAGAGACCCAGTACTTC. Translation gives CASASQGGRETQYF.